Following are 10 T cell receptor beta chains from one sample sequenced in a study of patients and donors after allogeneic stem cell transplantation. TCRdb re-analysed the RT-PCR reads in MiXCR, keeping a single row per CDR3 protein. The sample yields about 150,000 distinct CDR3 sequences, about 40% seen once. Sequencing was performed on blood, either unsorted or a sorted T cell fraction (not recorded which). The receptors originated from a human donor who was either an allogeneic HSCT recipient or a stem cell or donor lymphocyte infusion donor (not recorded which). It is not recorded whose cells these are; they may come from a transplant donor.

This clonotype showed up just a few times. The rearrangement joins TRBV6-5 to TRBJ1-1; the D is unclear. Per the germline V gene, CDR1 is MNHEY and CDR2 is SVGAGI. The CDR3 covers 13 residues. Trimming took 7 bases from V and 6 from J, leaving 15 bases between them. This chain's CDR3 is CASTTGGISEAFF. DNA for the CDR3: TGTGCCAGCACCACCGGTGGGATATCTGAAGCTTTCTTT.

The chain is built from TRBV13 and TRBJ1-6; possible D gene TRBD1, 5 bases. The V end lost 5 bases, the J end lost 10 bases, and 15 bases lay between the germline ends. This CDR3 is built from 14 residues. Germline V lookup: CDR1 PRHDT, CDR2 FYEKMQ (reference sequence). CDR3 DNA: TGTGCCAGCAGCCGCGGGCAGGGAAAATCACCCCTCCACTTT. This sequence encodes CASSRGQGKSPLHF. Drawing the rest from reference TRBV13 and TRBJ1-6, the complete variable domain is AAGVIQSPRHLIKEKRETATLKCYPIPRHDTVYWYQQGPGQDPQFLISFYEKMQSDKGSIPDRFSAQQFSDYHSELNMSSLELGDSALYFCASSRGQGKSPLHFGNGTRLTVT.

The gene calls are TRBV15 and TRBJ1-5, with no clear D. The length of the CDR3 is 12 residues. Germline V gene data show CDR1 as LNHNV and CDR2 as YYDKDF (reference sequence). V dropped 2 bases and J dropped 5 bases, with 4 bases sitting between them. For the CDR3, the DNA is TGTGCCACCAGCAGACCAGATCAGCCCCAGCATTTT. This sequence encodes CATSRPDQPQHF.

This clonotype has ten or more counts. The V and J genes are TRBV5-1 and TRBJ1-1; D unclear. The ends were cut back, 1 base at V and 1 base at J, with 8 bases in the middle. Germline V gives CDR1 SGHRS, CDR2 YFSETQ. CDR3 size: 14 residues. CDR3 loop: CASSLMGENTEAFF. The CDR3 DNA sequence: TGCGCCAGCAGCTTGATGGGAGAGAACACTGAAGCTTTCTTT.

The chain carries TRBV20-1 and TRBJ1-2, with a weak D call TRBD1 (5 bases). The CDR3 length is 14 residues. The V and J ends lost 4 bases and 0 bases respectively, with 12 bases between them. CDR1 is DFQATT and CDR2 is SNEGSKA in the germline V gene (reference sequence). The CDR3 sequence is CSATGDQANYGYTF. The CDR3 DNA reads as TGCAGTGCTACGGGGGATCAAGCTAACTATGGCTACACCTTC.

The J gene is TRBJ2-5, the V gene TRBV11-2, with 10 bases matching TRBD2. Losses at the gene ends were 8 bases for V and 2 bases for J; bases not matched to a gene: 5. The germline V gene encodes CDR1 SGHAT and CDR2 FQNNGV. The CDR3 has 14 amino acids. As DNA, the CDR3 is TGTGCCAGCGGTCTAGCGGGGGTACAAGAGACCCAGTACTTC. Its translation is CASGLAGVQETQYF.

The genes are TRBV6-2 or TRBV6-3 and TRBJ2-1, with D unclear. The germline V gene encodes CDR1 MNHEY and CDR2 SVGEGT. CDR3 length: 13 amino acids. Trimming removed 2 bases from V and 6 bases from J, with 8 bases in between. CDR3 DNA sequence: TGTGCCAGCAGTTACGGGCAGGTCAATGAGCAGTTCTTC. As protein: CASSYGQVNEQFF.

The rearrangement uses TRBV19 and TRBJ1-2; D gene ambiguous. V was clipped by 10 bases and J by 8 bases, with 5 bases between them. The CDR3 length is 8 residues. Looked up from germline, CDR1 is LNHDA and CDR2 is SQIVND (reference sequence). The CDR3 loop is CATGGYTF. The CDR3 DNA reads as TGTGCCACGGGGGGCTACACCTTC.

This clonotype was counted many times. This sequence joins TRBV5-1 and TRBJ1-6; a weak D match, TRBD1 (5 bases). Germline V gene data show CDR1 as SGHRS and CDR2 as YFSETQ. The CDR3 length is 15 residues. The germline V and J ends were trimmed by 0 bases and 7 bases, with 11 bases remaining between them. The DNA of the CDR3 is TGCGCCAGCAGCTTGGAGGGGCTCGGGAATTCACCCCTCCACTTT. Its translation is CASSLEGLGNSPLHF. Together with reference TRBV5-1 and TRBJ1-6, the CDR3 gives the full variable domain: KAGVTQTPRYLIKTRGQQVTLSCSPISGHRSVSWYQQTPGQGLQFLFEYFSETQRNKGNFPGRFSGRQFSNSRSEMNVSTLELGDSALYLCASSLEGLGNSPLHFGNGTRLTVT.

The chain has TRBV7-9 and TRBJ1-1, with D possibly matching TRBD1 (6 bases). Germline V gives CDR1 SEHNR, CDR2 FQNEAQ (reference sequence). Trimming left V 5 bases short and J 5 bases short, with 9 bases between. This CDR3 is built from 12 residues. The CDR3 nucleotides are TGTGCCAGCAGCCCGAGGGGGACTGAAGCTTTCTTT. The encoded protein is CASSPRGTEAFF.